The next 7 T cell receptor beta chains were all read from a single sample in a study of blood T cell repertoires in COVID-19 (dated by TCRdb to 2018 to 2020). Library prep was done by the immunoSEQ multiplex PCR assay. TCRdb holds this immuneACCESS table with in-frame rearrangements only. Some clones are missing; in checked studies, unresolved V genes explain under half, and the rest has no known cause. The sample has 150,000 to 250,000 clones on record, more than 75% of them singletons. Approximately 5.9% of the sample lies in the top ten. Sequencing was performed on peripheral blood. These receptors were collected from a middle-aged woman with COVID-19, enrolled during active disease.

This sequence joins TRBV7-2 and TRBJ2-6, with a weak D call TRBD1 (5 bases). Trimming pared 3 bases from V and 2 bases from J, leaving 8 bases between. This CDR3 has 15 residues. From germline, CDR1 is SGHTA and CDR2 FQGNSA. The CDR3 region has the DNA TGTGCCAGCAGCTTTGTAGGGGCTGGGGCCAACGTCCTGACTTTC. The encoded protein is CASSFVGAGANVLTF.

The chain recombines TRBV19 with TRBJ2-4; TRBD2 agrees at 11 bases. Germline CDR1 and CDR2: LNHDA and SQIVND (reference sequence). The CDR3 runs 20 residues. The V gene end was trimmed by 2 bases and the J gene end by 0 bases; junction bases not matched to a gene: 12. The CDR3 DNA sequence: TGTGCCAGTAGTATAAGGGGCAGGGTTAGCGGGAGGGTAGCCAAAAACATTCAGTACTTC. It specifies CASSIRGRVSGRVAKNIQYF.

This clone was seen a handful of times. The CDR3 DNA reads TGTGCCAGCAGCGTGCGGGGCCTGCGGCGCAATCAGCCCCAGCATTTT. It specifies CASSVRGLRRNQPQHF. The J gene is TRBJ1-5, the V gene TRBV9, with D maybe TRBD1 (5 bases). Trimming left V 2 bases short and J 2 bases short, with 14 bases between. Germline V gene sequence: CDR1 SGDLS, CDR2 YYNGEE. The CDR3 consists of 16 residues.

The chain has TRBV2 and TRBJ2-1, with 7 bases aligning to TRBD1. CDR3 size: 11 residues. Germline assignment: CDR1 SNHLY and CDR2 FYNNEI. V shed 10 bases, J shed 7 bases, and the junction held 4 bases outside the gene matches. The CDR3: CAIPTGNEQFF. Written as DNA, the CDR3 is TGTGCCATCCCGACAGGGAATGAGCAGTTCTTC.

The chain combines TRBV15 with TRBJ1-5, with a weak D call TRBD1 (5 bases). The V end lost 0 bases, the J end lost 5 bases, and 8 bases lay between the germline ends. The CDR3 runs to 14 residues. In germline, CDR1 is LNHNV, CDR2 YYDKDF (reference sequence). CDR3 region: CATSRDSGDQPQHF. The CDR3 DNA is TGTGCCACCAGCAGAGATTCGGGGGATCAGCCCCAGCATTTT.

This clone was observed a single time. The rearrangement uses TRBV4-2 and TRBJ2-7; D possibly corresponds to TRBD1 (7 bases). With 1 base removed from V and 5 bases from J, the gap between germline ends came to 12 bases. CDR1 is LGHNA and CDR2 is YNFKEQ in the germline V gene. This CDR3 region has 14 residues. In nucleotides, the CDR3 is TGTGCCAGCAGCCAAGGACAGGGAGGTAACGAGCAGTACTTC. Amino acid sequence: CASSQGQGGNEQYF.

This chain connects TRBV30 to TRBJ1-2; D is unclear. The CDR3 sequence is 12 residues long. Germline V gives CDR1 GTSNPN, CDR2 SVGIG (reference sequence). The V end was cut by 0 bases, the J end by 8 bases, with 10 bases between. CDR3 sequence reads: CAWSVRLGGYTF. Written as DNA, the CDR3 is TGTGCCTGGAGTGTACGACTCGGGGGCTACACCTTC.